This T cell receptor beta chain was retrieved from a study of cytomegalovirus exposure and HLA in healthy donors. Study in general: An earlier analysis identified 117 million unique TCR beta sequences in some 170 million T cells. Broader study findings: A list of about 160 TCR beta chains associated with cytomegalovirus was given. Association of a missense DCLRE1C variant with TCR beta V- and J-gene trimming was reported in a later analysis.

60 Vbeta and 13 Jbeta primers were used in PCR. Per the study methods: The authors later counted roughly 76 million unique TCR beta chains, 9 million to 14 million of them shared. Clones were sequenced by immunoSEQ multiplex PCR, and TCRdb holds only the in-frame ones, with some missing. The V and J calls and clone size are taken from that table; D and trimming were inferred from the DNA. The sample carries 100,000 to 150,000 clones, over 60% recorded once. Per germline, CDR1 SGHTA and CDR2 FQGTGA. The CDR3 sequence is 13 residues long. Note on this clone: Its specificity is not known. A read error may produce the germline difference seen at one junction end.

This clonotype was obtained from a man aged 25 to 45 in good health and CMV-seronegative. Sequenced material: PBMCs. The chain couples TRBV7-3 to TRBJ1-2; D call uncertain. In nucleotides, the CDR3 is TGTGCCAGCAGCCCACCCGGGAGTCTTAATCGAGCCTTC. Amino acid sequence: CASSPPGSLNRAF.